Shown below are 32 T cell receptor beta chains from a single sample sequenced in a study of T cell repertoires and leukemia-associated antigens. TCRdb analysed the 5' RACE reads with MiXCR anew, one entry per CDR3 protein. The top ten hold about 9% of the sample, which has roughly 13,000 distinct CDR3 sequences, 30% to 45% seen once. These receptors are not linked to any known antigen. Sequencing was performed on CD3+ T cells sorted from blood and cultured. These receptors all stem from a female donor in good health.

This clonotype has at least ten counts. V and J are TRBV4-3 and TRBJ2-1, with D unclear. V lost 0 bases, J lost 8 bases, and 14 bases lay in between. Per the germline V gene, CDR1 is LGHNA and CDR2 is YSLEER. CDR3 length: 15 residues. DNA for the CDR3: TGCGCCAGCAGCCAAGAAGATACCGCGGCGGATGAGCAGTTCTTC. Encoded protein: CASSQEDTAADEQFF.

A word on this clonotype: A junction end diverges from the germline sequence, so it may reflect a read error. The chain combines TRBV3-1 with TRBJ2-1; 9 bases are a match to TRBD2. CDR1 is LGHDT and CDR2 is YNNKEL in the germline V gene (reference sequence). The CDR3 covers 18 residues. The CDR3 region is CASSPPSKGGRVGDERLF. As DNA, the CDR3 is TGTGCCAGCAGCCCCCCCTCGAAGGGCGGGAGGGTTGGCGATGAGCGGCTCTTC.

Sample share makes this clonotype medium-sized (0.01 to 0.1%). The chain links TRBV9 to TRBJ1-6; D is perhaps TRBD1 (5 bases). The ends were cut back, 0 bases at V and 9 bases at J, with 10 bases in the middle. This CDR3 region has 14 residues. Looked up from germline, CDR1 is SGDLS and CDR2 is YYNGEE. CDR3 bases: TGTGCCAGCAGCGTAGGGGGGGAAAGTTCACCCCTCCACTTT. Amino acid sequence: CASSVGGESSPLHF.

This clonotype was seen once. The V and J genes are TRBV4-2 and TRBJ2-3, with TRBD2 identical over 11 bases. The germline CDR1 and CDR2 sequences are LGHNA and YNFKEQ. The CDR3 is made up of 15 amino acids. V was clipped by 7 bases and J by 11 bases; unmatched bases: 14. Here the CDR3 reads CASNALAGGINEQYF. Written as DNA, the CDR3 is TGTGCCAGCAACGCCCTAGCGGGAGGAATAAATGAGCAGTATTTT.

By frequency in the sample, this clonotype is medium-sized. The V call is TRBV5-1, the J call TRBJ2-1, with D perhaps matching TRBD2 (6 bases). V was pared by 6 bases and J by 7 bases, with 8 bases between. The germline gives CDR1 SGHRS, CDR2 YFSETQ. The CDR3 loop spans 11 amino acids. The CDR3 nucleotides read TGCGCCAGCAAAAGCGGGAATGAGCAGTTCTTC. Translating it yields CASKSGNEQFF. Based on the CDR3 plus reference TRBV5-1 and TRBJ2-1, the full variable domain is KAGVTQTPRYLIKTRGQQVTLSCSPISGHRSVSWYQQTPGQGLQFLFEYFSETQRNKGNFPGRFSGRQFSNSRSEMNVSTLELGDSALYLCASKSGNEQFFGPGTRLTVL.

This clonotype was detected ten times or more. The rearrangement uses TRBV6-1 and TRBJ2-5, with 10 bases that match TRBD1. The V segment lost 5 bases and the J segment 5 bases; nucleotides outside the gene matches: 11. Germline V gives CDR1 MNHNS, CDR2 SASEGT. The CDR3 is 16 amino acids. Here the CDR3 reads CASSPQGTGEGETQYF. The DNA of the CDR3 is TGTGCCAGCAGTCCCCAAGGGACAGGGGAAGGGGAGACCCAGTACTTC.

The sample holds a few counts of this clonotype. The chain uses TRBV5-1 and TRBJ2-5; 7 bases fit TRBD1. The CDR3 spans 13 residues. CDR1 SGHRS and CDR2 YFSETQ come from the germline V gene. Germline trimming cut 4 bases from V and 4 bases from J; bases unmatched to any gene: 4. The CDR3 DNA sequence: TGCGCCAGCAGCCCTGACAGGGCAGAGACCCAGTACTTC. Amino acids: CASSPDRAETQYF.

The chain employs TRBV20-1 and TRBJ2-3, with TRBD2 matching over 11 bases. The CDR3 covers 15 residues. The germline V gene encodes CDR1 DFQATT and CDR2 SNEGSKA (reference sequence). The V and J ends lost 2 bases and 5 bases, in that order; junction bases with no gene match: 6. The CDR3 loop is CSARLAGGPVDTQYF. The CDR3 DNA reads TGCAGTGCTAGATTAGCGGGAGGGCCAGTAGATACGCAGTATTTT.

Relative to its sample, this clonotype is medium-sized. CDR3 residues: CSTSGAPGYQETQYF. The CDR3 nucleotides are TGCAGCACCTCCGGGGCCCCAGGGTACCAAGAGACCCAGTACTTC. V gene TRBV29-1 combines with J gene TRBJ2-5; either TRBD1 or TRBD2 may supply D (5 bases each). The length of the CDR3 is 15 residues. With 8 bases removed from V and 0 bases from J, the gap between germline ends came to 19 bases. Germline CDR1 is SQVTM and CDR2 is ANQGSEA.

The V call is TRBV24-1, the J call TRBJ2-2; 8 nucleotides line up with TRBD1. There are 17 residues in the CDR3. Germline CDR1 reads KGHDR; CDR2 reads SFDVKD. V gave up 0 bases and J gave up 1 base; unmatched junction bases: 3. CDR3 sequence: CATSDLTGQGNTGELFF. In nucleotides, the CDR3 is TGTGCCACCAGTGATTTGACCGGACAGGGGAACACCGGGGAGCTGTTTTTT.

The chain has TRBV20-1 and TRBJ1-1; 9 positions agree with TRBD1. The CDR3 has 14 residues. V gave up 0 bases and J gave up 5 bases; unmatched junction bases: 4. The V gene's germline CDR1 is DFQATT and CDR2 SNEGSKA (reference sequence). The CDR3 here is CSARDRQGGTEAFF. CDR3 sequence (DNA): TGCAGTGCTAGAGATCGACAGGGGGGGACTGAAGCTTTCTTT.

By its share, this clonotype is medium-sized. The chain is built from TRBV20-1 and TRBJ1-2; D might be TRBD1 (6 bases). This CDR3 is built from 14 residues. The germline gives CDR1 DFQATT, CDR2 SNEGSKA (reference sequence). Trimming removed 1 base at V and 7 bases at J, with 16 bases between. The CDR3 DNA sequence: TGCAGTGCTAGAGCAGACGCGGGGGCACCTGGCTACACCTTC. As protein: CSARADAGAPGYTF.

The gene calls are TRBV18 and TRBJ1-2; D gene unclear. Trimming took off 4 bases at V and 8 bases at J, with 14 bases between the two ends. The CDR3 is 13 amino acids. Germline values: CDR1 KGHSH, CDR2 LQKENI. The CDR3 loop reads CASSLDNPRGYTF. The CDR3 nucleotides are TGTGCCAGCTCACTTGACAACCCCAGAGGCTACACCTTC.

As concerns this clonotype: Likely a read error: the CDR3 ends without its conserved phenylalanine or tryptophan. V is TRBV11-2 and J is TRBJ2-1, with D unresolved. Per germline, CDR1 SGHAT and CDR2 FQNNGV. The CDR3 extends over 11 amino acids. The CDR3 region has the DNA TGTGCTAGCAGTCCTATCGTGGAGCAGTTCCTC. This codes for CASSPIVEQFL.

A remark on this clonotype: This may stem from a read error, because a much larger clone lies one nucleotide away. CDR3 region: CASSLGGPDNEQFF. The CDR3 DNA reads TGTGCCAGCAGCCTCGGGGGCCCCGACAATGAGCAGTTCTTC. The chain is built from TRBV11-3 and TRBJ2-1; TRBD1 or TRBD2 may be the D gene (6 bases each). The germline gives CDR1 SGHNT, CDR2 YENEEA. The CDR3 covers 14 residues. V gave up 5 bases and J gave up 5 bases, with 13 bases separating them.

This clonotype occurred many times. V usage is TRBV24-1 and J usage is TRBJ2-2; 11 nucleotides line up with TRBD1. The trim removed 3 bases at V and 5 bases at J, leaving 7 bases unmatched. Germline V gene sequence: CDR1 KGHDR, CDR2 SFDVKD. This CDR3 has 17 residues. The CDR3 is CATSDKGQGGGTGELFF. As DNA, the CDR3 is TGTGCCACCAGTGATAAGGGACAGGGGGGAGGGACCGGGGAGCTGTTTTTT.

By share of the sample, this clonotype is medium-sized. V gene TRBV6-5 combines with J gene TRBJ2-5, with D perhaps matching TRBD1 (6 bases). Germline assignment: CDR1 MNHEY and CDR2 SVGAGI. Trimming removed 5 bases at V and 5 bases at J, with 18 bases between. The CDR3 spans 15 residues. The CDR3 reads CASSPTQGRMETQYF. The CDR3, as DNA: TGTGCCAGCAGTCCTACACAGGGTAGGATGGAGACCCAGTACTTC.

By share of the sample, this clonotype is medium-sized. The chain uses TRBV7-9 and TRBJ2-7; a possible D gene is TRBD2 (6 bases). V shed 5 bases and J shed 3 bases, with 14 bases lying between them. CDR3 size: 14 residues. Germline CDR1 and CDR2: SEHNR and FQNEAQ (reference sequence). The CDR3 DNA follows: TGTGCCAGCAGCCCGCCTAGCGAGAACTACGAGCAGTACTTC. Encoded protein: CASSPPSENYEQYF.

This clonotype was seen many times. The chain carries TRBV18 and TRBJ2-1, with 11 nucleotides matching TRBD2. The CDR3 consists of 18 residues. V gave up 0 bases and J gave up 1 base; unmatched junction bases: 5. CDR1 and CDR2 (germline): KGHSH, LQKENI. As DNA, the CDR3 is TGTGCCAGCTCACCACCCACTAGCGGGAGTCGATCCTACAATGAGCAGTTCTTC. This gives the protein CASSPPTSGSRSYNEQFF. Full variable domain (outside the CDR3, taken from reference TRBV18 and TRBJ2-1): NAGVMQNPRHLVRRRGQEARLRCSPMKGHSHVYWYRQLPEEGLKFMVYLQKENIIDESGMPKERFSAEFPKEGPSILRIQQVVRGDSAAYFCASSPPTSGSRSYNEQFFGPGTRLTVL.

As regards this clonotype: One end of the junction varies from germline; a read error may be responsible. This chain links TRBV2 with TRBJ2-5; weak D call: TRBD1 (6 bases). Germline values: CDR1 SNHLY, CDR2 FYNNEI. The CDR3 runs to 13 residues. The CDR3 sequence: CAGSRQVPGTQYF. The DNA for the CDR3 is TGTGCCGGCAGCCGACAGGTCCCGGGGACCCAGTACTTC.

Within the sample, this clonotype is medium-sized. This rearrangement joins TRBV20-1 to TRBJ2-1; TRBD2 matches 11 bases. CDR1 and CDR2 from the germline V gene are DFQATT and SNEGSKA (reference sequence). Unmatched junction bases numbered 14, after V lost 6 bases and J lost 4 bases. The CDR3 totals 17 residues. The CDR3 protein is CSASLTSGTSGYNEQFF. The CDR3, as DNA: TGCAGTGCGAGCCTCACTTCCGGGACTAGCGGATACAATGAGCAGTTCTTC.

This clonotype is termed medium-sized. This chain uses TRBV20-1 with TRBJ2-7, with D perhaps TRBD1 (6 bases). V was shortened by 7 bases and J by 4 bases, with 17 bases between the two germline ends. Germline V gene sequence: CDR1 DFQATT, CDR2 SNEGSKA (reference sequence). This CDR3 region has 13 residues. CDR3 in DNA: TGCAGTGTGGGGGAACAGGGCGCATACGAGCAGTACTTC. Its protein product is CSVGEQGAYEQYF.

This clonotype was seen repeatedly, ten times or more. V usage is TRBV20-1 and J usage is TRBJ1-2; no definite D call. The length of the CDR3 is 14 residues. Germline CDR1 and CDR2: DFQATT and SNEGSKA (reference sequence). V gave up 0 bases and J gave up 8 bases, with 16 bases separating them. CDR3 DNA: TGCAGTGCTAGAGATCTCGAGGGAATAGGAGGCTACACCTTC. The encoded protein is CSARDLEGIGGYTF.

Details on this clonotype: This is likely a read error, given that the CDR3 carries no conserved phenylalanine or tryptophan at its end. The J gene is TRBJ2-3, the V gene TRBV7-6; D is undetermined. CDR3 size: 14 residues. Per the germline V gene, CDR1 is SGHVS and CDR2 is FNYEAQ. The CDR3 sequence is CASSPGPYTDMQYS. The CDR3 bases are TGCGCCAGCAGCCCGGGCCCCTACACAGATATGCAGTATTCT.

This chain connects TRBV7-8 to TRBJ2-3, with 7 bases matching TRBD1. The V gene's germline CDR1 is SGHVS and CDR2 FQNEAQ. With 1 base clipped from V and 0 bases from J, the junction kept 7 bases outside the gene matches. The CDR3 consists of 17 residues. CDR3 protein: CASSLDHRGTSTDTQYF. In DNA, the CDR3 is TGTGCCAGCAGCTTAGATCACAGGGGAACTAGCACAGATACGCAGTATTTT.

This clonotype occurred many times. The V call is TRBV19, the J call TRBJ2-7; no definite D call. Germline-derived CDR1 and CDR2 are LNHDA and SQIVND (reference sequence). The CDR3 has 12 amino acids. V was clipped by 7 bases and J by 3 bases, with 10 bases between them. In DNA form, the CDR3 reads TGTGCCAGTACCCCATGGGGCTACGAGCAGTACTTC. This translates into CASTPWGYEQYF.

This clonotype is deemed medium-sized. CDR3 sequence: CASSYASSTDTQYF. For the CDR3, the DNA is TGTGCCAGCAGTTATGCGTCTAGCACAGATACGCAGTATTTT. The rearrangement uses TRBV12-3 or TRBV12-4 and TRBJ2-3; D unresolved. This CDR3 region has 14 residues. Trimming stripped 4 bases from V and 0 bases from J, with 8 bases between.

This clonotype was counted ten times or more. CDR3 sequence reads: CASSPRQGAEQYF. CDR3 coding DNA: TGTGCCAGCAGCCCTAGACAGGGGGCCGAGCAGTACTTC. The rearrangement joins TRBV9 to TRBJ2-7; 10 nucleotides match TRBD1. Germline trimming cut 4 bases from V and 6 bases from J; bases unmatched to any gene: 4. Germline V gene sequence: CDR1 SGDLS, CDR2 YYNGEE. This CDR3 spans 13 amino acids.

This clonotype is medium-sized by share. J is TRBJ2-2 and V is TRBV12-3 or TRBV12-4; no reliable D call. V was shortened by 3 bases and J by 5 bases, with 13 bases between the two germline ends. There are 15 residues in the CDR3. CDR3 nucleotide sequence: TGTGCCAGCAGTTTGGGCCTGAGGAGTACCGGGGAGCTGTTTTTT. Protein: CASSLGLRSTGELFF.

Worth noting for this clonotype: One end of the junction fails to match germline, which may point to a read error. The V and J genes are TRBV2 and TRBJ2-3, with D hard to call. This CDR3 is 13 amino acids long. CDR1 and CDR2 (germline): SNHLY, FYNNEI. In DNA form, the CDR3 reads TGCGCCAGCAGTGGACCTTCCACAGATACGCAGTATTTT. It yields the protein CASSGPSTDTQYF. Supplemented by reference TRBV2 and TRBJ2-3, the full variable domain reads EPEVTQTPSHQVTQMGQEVILRCVPISNHLYFYWYRQILGQKVEFLVSFYNNEISEKSEIFDDQFSVERPDGSNFTLKIRSTKLEDSAMYFCASSGPSTDTQYFGPGTRLTVL.

This chain connects TRBV6-1 to TRBJ2-3; D may be TRBD1 (5 bases). CDR3 length: 15 amino acids. CDR1 and CDR2 from the germline V gene are MNHNS and SASEGT. Trimming shortened V by 3 bases and J by 0 bases, and 10 bases separated the two germline ends. CDR3 sequence (DNA): TGTGCCAGCAGTGAGACCAGGGCTAGCACAGATACGCAGTATTTT. Translating gives CASSETRASTDTQYF.

The genes are TRBV20-1 and TRBJ2-1; TRBD2 is a possible D gene (6 bases). This CDR3 contains 13 residues. Germline values: CDR1 DFQATT, CDR2 SNEGSKA (reference sequence). V was pared by 3 bases and J by 4 bases, with 10 bases between. Written as DNA, the CDR3 is TGCAGTGCTAGGCCTAGCGATTACAATGAGCAGTTCTTC. The encoded protein is CSARPSDYNEQFF.